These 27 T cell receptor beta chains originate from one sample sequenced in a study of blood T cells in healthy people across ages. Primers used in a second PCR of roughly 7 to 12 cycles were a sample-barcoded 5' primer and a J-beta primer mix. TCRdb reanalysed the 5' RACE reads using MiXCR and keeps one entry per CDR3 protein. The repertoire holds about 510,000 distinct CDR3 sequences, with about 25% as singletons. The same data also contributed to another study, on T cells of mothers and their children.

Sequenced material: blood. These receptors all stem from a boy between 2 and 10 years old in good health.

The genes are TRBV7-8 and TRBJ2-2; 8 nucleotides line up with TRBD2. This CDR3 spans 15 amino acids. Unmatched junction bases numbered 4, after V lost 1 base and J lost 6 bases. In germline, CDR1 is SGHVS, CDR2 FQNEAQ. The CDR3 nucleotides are TGTGCCAGCAGCTTAGGAGCGGGAGACCCCGGGGAGCTGTTTTTT. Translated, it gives CASSLGAGDPGELFF.

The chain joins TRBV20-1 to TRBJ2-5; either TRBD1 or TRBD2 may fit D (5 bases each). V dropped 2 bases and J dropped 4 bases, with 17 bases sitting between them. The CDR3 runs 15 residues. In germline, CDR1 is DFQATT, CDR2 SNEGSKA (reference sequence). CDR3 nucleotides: TGCAGTGCTAGATCTAGGGGAGACTTGGTAGAGACCCAGTACTTC. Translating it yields CSARSRGDLVETQYF.

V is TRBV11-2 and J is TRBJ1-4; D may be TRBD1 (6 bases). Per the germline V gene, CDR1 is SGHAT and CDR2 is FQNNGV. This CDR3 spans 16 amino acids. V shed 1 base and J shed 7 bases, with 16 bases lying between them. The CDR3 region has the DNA TGTGCCAGCAGCTTAGGTTCTACAGGGATCGGTGAAAAACTGTTTTTT. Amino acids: CASSLGSTGIGEKLFF.

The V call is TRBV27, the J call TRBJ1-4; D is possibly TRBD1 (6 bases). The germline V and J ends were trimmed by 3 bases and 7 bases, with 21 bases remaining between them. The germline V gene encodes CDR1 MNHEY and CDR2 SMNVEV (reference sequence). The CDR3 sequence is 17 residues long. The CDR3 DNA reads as TGTGCCAGCAGTTTCCTCAGACAGGTGGGGGGACCTGAAAAACTGTTTTTT. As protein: CASSFLRQVGGPEKLFF. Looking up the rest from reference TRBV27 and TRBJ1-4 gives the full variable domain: EAQVTQNPRYLITVTGKKLTVTCSQNMNHEYMSWYRQDPGLGLRQIYYSMNVEVTDKGDVPEGYKVSRKEKRNFPLILESPSPNQTSLYFCASSFLRQVGGPEKLFFGSGTQLSVL.

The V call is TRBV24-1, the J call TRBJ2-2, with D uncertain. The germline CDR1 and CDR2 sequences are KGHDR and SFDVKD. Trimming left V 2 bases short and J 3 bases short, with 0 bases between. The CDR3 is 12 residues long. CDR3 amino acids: CATSDYTGELFF. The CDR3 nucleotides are TGTGCCACCAGTGATTACACCGGGGAGCTGTTTTTT.

The CDR3 sequence: CASSDGTGRVIETQYF. The DNA for the CDR3 is TGTGCCAGCAGTGACGGGACAGGGCGAGTTATCGAGACCCAGTACTTC. J is TRBJ2-5 and V is TRBV2; TRBD1 aligns across 9 bases. V shed 3 bases, J shed 5 bases, and the junction held 10 bases outside the gene matches. The CDR3 loop spans 16 amino acids. The V gene's germline CDR1 is SNHLY and CDR2 FYNNEI.

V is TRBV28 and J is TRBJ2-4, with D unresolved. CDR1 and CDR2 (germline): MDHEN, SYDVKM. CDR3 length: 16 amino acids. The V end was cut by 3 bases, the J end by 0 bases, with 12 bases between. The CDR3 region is CASSFGQLLAKNIQYF. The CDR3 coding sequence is TGTGCCAGCAGTTTTGGGCAGTTACTAGCCAAAAACATTCAGTACTTC.

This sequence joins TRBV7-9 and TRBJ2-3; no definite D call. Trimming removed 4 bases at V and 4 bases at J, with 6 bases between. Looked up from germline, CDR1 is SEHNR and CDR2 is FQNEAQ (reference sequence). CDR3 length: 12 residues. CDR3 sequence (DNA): TGTGCCAGCAGCTCGAGACCAGATACGCAGTATTTT. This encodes CASSSRPDTQYF.

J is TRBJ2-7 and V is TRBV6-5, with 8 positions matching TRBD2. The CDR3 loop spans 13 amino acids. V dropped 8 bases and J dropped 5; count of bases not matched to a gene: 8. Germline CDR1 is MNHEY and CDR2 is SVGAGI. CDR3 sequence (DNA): TGTGCCAGCGGCGGGACTAGGCGCGACGAGCAGTACTTC. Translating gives CASGGTRRDEQYF.

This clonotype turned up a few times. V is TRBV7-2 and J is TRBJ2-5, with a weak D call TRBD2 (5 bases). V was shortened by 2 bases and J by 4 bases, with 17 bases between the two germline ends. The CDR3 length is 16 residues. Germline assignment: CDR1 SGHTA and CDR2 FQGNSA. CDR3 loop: CASSLMLRTFGETQYF. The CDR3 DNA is TGTGCCAGCAGCTTAATGTTACGGACTTTTGGAGAGACCCAGTACTTC.

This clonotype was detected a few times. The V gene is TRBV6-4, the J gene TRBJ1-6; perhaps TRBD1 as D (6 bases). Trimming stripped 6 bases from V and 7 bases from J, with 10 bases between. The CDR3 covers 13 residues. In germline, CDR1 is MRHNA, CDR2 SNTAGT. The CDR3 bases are TGTGCCAGCAGCTCACAGGGAAATTCACCCCTCCACTTT. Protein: CASSSQGNSPLHF.

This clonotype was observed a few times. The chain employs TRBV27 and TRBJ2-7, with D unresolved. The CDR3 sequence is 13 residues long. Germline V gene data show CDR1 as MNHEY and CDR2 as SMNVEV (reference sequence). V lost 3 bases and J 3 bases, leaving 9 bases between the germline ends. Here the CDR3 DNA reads TGTGCCAGCAGTTTTTCCAGGAACTACGAGCAGTACTTC. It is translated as CASSFSRNYEQYF.

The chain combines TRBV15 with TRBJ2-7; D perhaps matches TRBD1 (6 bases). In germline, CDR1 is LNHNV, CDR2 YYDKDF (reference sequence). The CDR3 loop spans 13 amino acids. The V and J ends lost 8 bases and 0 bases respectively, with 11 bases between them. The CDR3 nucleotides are TGTGCCACCGGCCGGGACATCTCCTACGAGCAGTACTTC. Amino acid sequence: CATGRDISYEQYF. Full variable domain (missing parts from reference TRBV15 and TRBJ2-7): DAMVIQNPRYQVTQFGKPVTLSCSQTLNHNVMYWYQQKSSQAPKLLFHYYDKDFNNEADTPDNFQSRRPNTSFCFLDIRSPGLGDTAMYLCATGRDISYEQYFGPGTRLTVT.

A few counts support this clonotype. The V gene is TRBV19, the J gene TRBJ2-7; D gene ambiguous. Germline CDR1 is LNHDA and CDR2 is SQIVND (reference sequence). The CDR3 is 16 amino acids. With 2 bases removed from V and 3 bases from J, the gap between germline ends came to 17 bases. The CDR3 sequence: CASSILMGSQVYEQYF. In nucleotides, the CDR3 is TGTGCCAGTAGTATACTTATGGGCAGCCAAGTCTACGAGCAGTACTTC.

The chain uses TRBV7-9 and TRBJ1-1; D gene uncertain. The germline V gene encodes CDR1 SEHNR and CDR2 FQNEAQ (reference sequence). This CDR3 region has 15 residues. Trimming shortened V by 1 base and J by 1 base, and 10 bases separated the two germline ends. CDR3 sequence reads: CASSLGRSSNTEAFF. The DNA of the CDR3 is TGTGCCAGCAGCTTAGGCCGGTCCTCGAACACTGAAGCTTTCTTT.

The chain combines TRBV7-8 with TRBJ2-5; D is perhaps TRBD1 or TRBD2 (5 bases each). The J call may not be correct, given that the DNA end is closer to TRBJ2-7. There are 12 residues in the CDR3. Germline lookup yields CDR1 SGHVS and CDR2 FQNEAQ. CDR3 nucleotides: TGTGCCAGCAGCCTGGGGGAAAACGAGCAGTACTTC. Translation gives CASSLGENEQYF.

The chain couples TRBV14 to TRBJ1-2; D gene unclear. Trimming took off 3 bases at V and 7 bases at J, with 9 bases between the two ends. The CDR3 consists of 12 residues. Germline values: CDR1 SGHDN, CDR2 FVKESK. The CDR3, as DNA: TGTGCCAGCAGCCAGCATTACGTTGGCTACACCTTC. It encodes CASSQHYVGYTF.

CDR3 DNA: TGTGCCAGCAGTTTCGGTGGCCTGGCCGGGGAGCTGTTTTTT. Amino acid sequence: CASSFGGLAGELFF. The chain employs TRBV27 and TRBJ2-2; no clear D. Looked up from germline, CDR1 is MNHEY and CDR2 is SMNVEV (reference sequence). The CDR3 contains 14 residues. The germline V and J ends were trimmed by 3 bases and 6 bases, with 11 bases remaining between them.

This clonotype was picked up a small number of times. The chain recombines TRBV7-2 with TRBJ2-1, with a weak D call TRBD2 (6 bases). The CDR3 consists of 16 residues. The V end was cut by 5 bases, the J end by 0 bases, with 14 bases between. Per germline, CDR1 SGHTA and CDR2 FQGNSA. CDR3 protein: CASSPQGRSSYNEQFF. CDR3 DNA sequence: TGTGCCAGCAGCCCCCAAGGGAGGAGCTCCTACAATGAGCAGTTCTTC.

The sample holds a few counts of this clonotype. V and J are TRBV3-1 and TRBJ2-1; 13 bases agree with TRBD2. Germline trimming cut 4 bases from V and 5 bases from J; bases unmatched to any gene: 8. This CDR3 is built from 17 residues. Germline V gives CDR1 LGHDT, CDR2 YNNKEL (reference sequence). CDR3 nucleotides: TGTGCCAGCAGCCCTCGAGGGACTAGCGGGAAGAACAATGAGCAGTTCTTC. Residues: CASSPRGTSGKNNEQFF.

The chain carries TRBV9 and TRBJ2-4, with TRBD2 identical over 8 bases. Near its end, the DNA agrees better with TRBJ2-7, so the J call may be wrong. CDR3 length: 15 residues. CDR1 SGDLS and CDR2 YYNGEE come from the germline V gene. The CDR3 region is CASSVAGSAGGEQYF. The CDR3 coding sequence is TGTGCCAGCAGCGTAGCGGGGTCCGCGGGAGGCGAGCAGTACTTC.

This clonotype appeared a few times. CDR3 amino acids: CASSPLGSSYEQYF. The CDR3 DNA reads as TGTGCCAGCTCACCACTCGGGAGCTCCTACGAGCAGTACTTC. The J gene is TRBJ2-7, the V gene TRBV18, with D perhaps matching TRBD2 (6 bases). V was cut by 1 base and J by 0 bases, with 7 bases left in between. CDR3 length: 14 residues. Germline values: CDR1 KGHSH, CDR2 LQKENI.

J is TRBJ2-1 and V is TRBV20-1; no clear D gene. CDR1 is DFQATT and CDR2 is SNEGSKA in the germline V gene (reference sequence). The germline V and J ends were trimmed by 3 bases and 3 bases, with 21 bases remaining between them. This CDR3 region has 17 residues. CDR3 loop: CSARNPADPWGYNEQFF. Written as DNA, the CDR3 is TGCAGTGCTAGGAATCCGGCGGACCCTTGGGGCTACAATGAGCAGTTCTTC.

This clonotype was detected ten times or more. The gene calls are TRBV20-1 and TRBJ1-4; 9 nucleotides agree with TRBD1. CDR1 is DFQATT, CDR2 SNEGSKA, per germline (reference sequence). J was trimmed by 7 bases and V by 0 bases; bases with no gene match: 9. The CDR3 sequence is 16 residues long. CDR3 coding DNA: TGCAGTGCTAGAGACCTGACAGGGGGTCCTGGTGAAAAACTGTTTTTT. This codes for CSARDLTGGPGEKLFF.

The CDR3 DNA reads as TGTGCCACCTTAGATATAAATCCAAGGGGCGAGCAGTACTTC. Translated: CATLDINPRGEQYF. The chain couples TRBV24-1 to TRBJ2-5; D is perhaps TRBD1 (5 bases). The tail of the sequence fits TRBJ2-7 better, so the J call may be wrong. CDR1 is KGHDR, CDR2 SFDVKD, per germline. The CDR3 sequence is 14 residues long.

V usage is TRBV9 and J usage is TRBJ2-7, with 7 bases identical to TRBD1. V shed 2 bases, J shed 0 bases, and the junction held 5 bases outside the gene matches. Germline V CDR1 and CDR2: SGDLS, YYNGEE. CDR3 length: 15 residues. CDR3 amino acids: CASSVTGDRSYEQYF. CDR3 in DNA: TGTGCCAGCAGCGTTACAGGGGATCGCTCCTACGAGCAGTACTTC.

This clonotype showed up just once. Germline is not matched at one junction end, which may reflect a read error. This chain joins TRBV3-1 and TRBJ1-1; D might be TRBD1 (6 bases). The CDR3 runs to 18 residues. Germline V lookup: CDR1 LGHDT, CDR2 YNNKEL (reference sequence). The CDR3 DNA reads TGTGCCAGCAGCCAAGAACGGAGGTGGGACGCCCGGGACACTGAGGCTTTCTTT. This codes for CASSQERRWDARDTEAFF.